The rows below give T cell receptor beta chains drawn from one sample of a study of blood T cell repertoires in COVID-19. Produced via immunoSEQ multiplex PCR; TCRdb's table is partial and in-frame only. Here the sample spans under 150,000 clones, roughly 89% being singletons. Sequenced material: peripheral blood. The receptors come from a woman between 40 and 50 years old with acute or convalescent COVID-19. Each CDR3 is given without its conserved first and last residue. Part of the rows lack a size; the others show once, few, many or a class for expanded clones.

>TRBV4-3|TRBJ2-1|.
ASSQDSLASLSSYNEQF
>TRBV2|TRBJ1-3|.
ASRRTAGSGNTIY
>TRBV7-9|TRBJ2-3|.
ASSFPPSSPRRDTQY
>TRBV20-1|TRBJ2-5|.
SGQSQETQY
>TRBV27|TRBJ2-1|.
ASSPPGGSQFNEQF
>TRBV6-4|TRBJ1-1|.
ARPWGDVTEAF
>TRBV18|TRBJ1-5|.
ASSPSAGLNQPQH
>TRBV7-8|TRBJ1-2|.
ASSLEGAVGSGYT
>TRBV9|TRBJ1-1|.
ASSTTGATEAF
>TRBV2|TRBJ1-5|.
ASSEQGGNQPQH
>TRBV28|TRBJ2-7|once
ASSLIQAVYEQY
>TRBV10-3|TRBJ1-2|.
AISAGSYGYT
>TRBV5-1|TRBJ2-7|.
ASSWKAGGSSYEQY
>TRBV19|TRBJ2-4|.
ASTLAGANIQY
>TRBV30|TRBJ1-4|.
AWTSQGTEKLF
>TRBV9|TRBJ1-1|once
ASSVAPWGEAEAF
>TRBV30|TRBJ2-7|once
AWTRGGFEQY
>TRBV6-5|TRBJ1-1|once
ASSYSAQGVTEAF
>TRBV5-3|TRBJ1-2|.
ARSPAYRENRGVGYGYT
>TRBV5-1|TRBJ2-7|.
ASSPARDSHTYEQY
>TRBV27|TRBJ2-1|.
ASSPGTSSYNEQF
>TRBV4-3|TRBJ2-7|.
ASSQETSISYEQY
>TRBV5-4|TRBJ2-7|.
ASSTGQGAREQY
>TRBV19|TRBJ2-3|.
ASSMGRLYTDTQY
>TRBV7-2|TRBJ1-1|.
ASSSRPGKGTEAF
>TRBV29-1|TRBJ1-2|.
SVGQSTNYGYT
>TRBV19|TRBJ1-1|.
ASSTRGALGNTEAF
>TRBV9|TRBJ2-1|.
ASSVEGGRFDEQF
>TRBV11-2|TRBJ2-1|few
ASSLAGGYNEQF
>TRBV27|TRBJ1-3|few
ASSPGSASGNTIY
>TRBV5-1|TRBJ2-7|.
ASSSGTGIY
>TRBV5-1|TRBJ1-1|.
ASSFRVSERTEAF
>TRBV5-4|TRBJ1-1|.
ASSRNAGAAGNTEAF
>TRBV18|TRBJ1-4|once
ASSRTATLTNEKLF
>TRBV7-2|TRBJ1-2|.
ASSLLFRGGYT
>TRBV5-4|TRBJ2-5|.
ASSFPLGETQY
>TRBV15|TRBJ2-5|.
ATSRDSSLQETQY
>TRBV7-2|TRBJ2-3|.
ASSLGQKDTQY
>TRBV12-1|TRBJ2-1|.
ASSPRPVPAGGPSGNEQF
>TRBV3-1/TRBV3-2|TRBJ2-7|once
ASSQEGSTYEQY
>TRBV19|TRBJ2-3|.
ASSSGRGLTDTQY
>TRBV9|TRBJ2-7|.
ASSYEPGQSYEQY
>TRBV3-1/TRBV3-2|TRBJ1-1|.
ASSLGQGASEAF
>TRBV28|TRBJ1-6|once
ASSPPSGINYSPLH
>TRBV9|TRBJ2-3|.
ASSPGLATDTQY
>TRBV14|TRBJ1-3|once
ASSQSLGNTIY
>TRBV4-1|TRBJ2-7|.
ASSPSISYEQY
>TRBV28|TRBJ1-2|.
ASSLGTPGSTVGYT